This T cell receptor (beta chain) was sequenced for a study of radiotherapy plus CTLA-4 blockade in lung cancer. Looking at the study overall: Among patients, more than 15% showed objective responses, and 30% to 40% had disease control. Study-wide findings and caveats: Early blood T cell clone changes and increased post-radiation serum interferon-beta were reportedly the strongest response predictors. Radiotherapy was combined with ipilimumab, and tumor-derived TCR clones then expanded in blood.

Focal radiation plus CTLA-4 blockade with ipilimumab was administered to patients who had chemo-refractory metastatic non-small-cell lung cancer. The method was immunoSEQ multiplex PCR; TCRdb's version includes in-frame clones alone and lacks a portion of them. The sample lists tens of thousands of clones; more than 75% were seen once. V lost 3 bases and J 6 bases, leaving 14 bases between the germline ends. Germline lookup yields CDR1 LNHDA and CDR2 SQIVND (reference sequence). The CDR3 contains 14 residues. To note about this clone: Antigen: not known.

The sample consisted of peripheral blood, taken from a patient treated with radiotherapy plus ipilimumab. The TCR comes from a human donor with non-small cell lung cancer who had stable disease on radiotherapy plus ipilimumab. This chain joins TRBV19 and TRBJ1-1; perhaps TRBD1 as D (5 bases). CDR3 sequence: CASSMRGVGAEAFF. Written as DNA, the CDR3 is TGTGCCAGTAGTATGAGAGGGGTAGGGGCTGAAGCTTTCTTT.